Each of the 32 T cell receptor beta chains below was sequenced from the same sample in a study of blood T cell repertoires in COVID-19. Sequenced by immunoSEQ multiplex PCR; TCRdb stores in-frame clones only, minus some. The data hold roughly 330,000 clones, with around 87% observed a single time. The sample was PBMCs or T cells enriched from blood (not recorded which). The receptors stem from a woman in her thirties who had recovered from COVID-19.

V is TRBV19 and J is TRBJ1-1, with D possibly matching TRBD1 (5 bases). The germline V gene encodes CDR1 LNHDA and CDR2 SQIVND (reference sequence). This CDR3 is built from 13 residues. With 7 bases removed from V and 1 base from J, the gap between germline ends came to 10 bases. The CDR3 sequence: CASTRTPNTEAFF. In nucleotides, the CDR3 is TGTGCCAGTACCCGGACACCGAACACTGAAGCTTTCTTT. Full variable domain (remainder filled in from reference TRBV19 and TRBJ1-1): DGGITQSPKYLFRKEGQNVTLSCEQNLNHDAMYWYRQDPGQGLRLIYYSQIVNDFQKGDIAEGYSVSREKKESFPLTVTSAQKNPTAFYLCASTRTPNTEAFFGQGTRLTVV.

The V gene is TRBV6-1, the J gene TRBJ1-2; tentative D call: TRBD1 (5 bases). Germline CDR1 MNHNS, CDR2 SASEGT. Trimming took 3 bases from V and 8 from J, leaving 22 bases between them. This CDR3 is built from 16 residues. The CDR3 spells CASSDGRGVRAWGYTF. In DNA, the CDR3 is TGTGCCAGCAGTGATGGTCGGGGGGTCAGGGCCTGGGGCTACACCTTC.

This chain connects TRBV5-1 to TRBJ1-1; D remains ambiguous. The CDR3 covers 14 residues. The germline V gene has CDR1 SGHRS and CDR2 YFSETQ. The germline V and J ends were trimmed by 4 bases and 3 bases, with 13 bases remaining between them. CDR3 in amino acids: CASSEQPVDTEAFF. CDR3 coding DNA: TGCGCCAGCAGCGAACAGCCTGTGGACACTGAAGCTTTCTTT.

The rearrangement uses TRBV5-4 and TRBJ2-7; D unresolved. Germline V gene lookup returns CDR1 SGHNT and CDR2 YYREEE (reference sequence). This CDR3 has 16 residues. V lost 4 bases, J lost 4 bases, and 21 bases lay in between. The CDR3 protein is CASSEIALGGRYEQYF. CDR3 DNA: TGTGCCAGCAGCGAAATTGCTCTCGGCGGTAGATACGAGCAGTACTTC. Full variable domain (outside the CDR3, taken from reference TRBV5-4 and TRBJ2-7): ETGVTQSPTHLIKTRGQQVTLRCSSQSGHNTVSWYQQALGQGPQFIFQYYREEENGRGNFPPRFSGLQFPNYSSELNVNALELDDSALYLCASSEIALGGRYEQYFGPGTRLTVT.

The chain couples TRBV4-3 to TRBJ1-1; D gene ambiguous. The ends were cut back, 4 bases at V and 0 bases at J, with 12 bases in the middle. The CDR3 consists of 15 residues. Germline CDR1 and CDR2: LGHNA and YSLEER. CDR3 loop: CASSPSGVMNTEAFF. The CDR3 nucleotides read TGCGCCAGCAGCCCCTCGGGAGTAATGAACACTGAAGCTTTCTTT.

The gene calls are TRBV5-1 and TRBJ1-2, with 7 bases aligning to TRBD1. CDR3 length equals 16 residues. V gave up 3 bases and J gave up 4 bases; unmatched junction bases: 12. Looked up from germline, CDR1 is SGHRS and CDR2 is YFSETQ. CDR3 residues: CASSSSLGQSLYGYTF. The DNA for the CDR3 is TGCGCCAGCAGCTCCTCGTTGGGACAGTCTCTCTATGGCTACACCTTC.

The rearrangement links TRBV10-3 to TRBJ1-1, with D unresolved. V was shortened by 3 bases and J by 1 base, with 6 bases between the two germline ends. The CDR3 runs to 13 residues. CDR1 and CDR2 from the germline V gene are ENHRY and SYGVKD. CDR3: CAISDTWNTEAFF. CDR3 DNA: TGTGCCATCAGTGATACATGGAACACTGAAGCTTTCTTT.

There are a few counts of this clone. This chain connects TRBV5-1 to TRBJ2-3, with 10 bases identical to TRBD2. Unmatched junction bases numbered 5, after V lost 2 bases and J lost 2 bases. Germline V lookup: CDR1 SGHRS, CDR2 YFSETQ. The CDR3 extends over 16 amino acids. Here the CDR3 DNA reads TGCGCCAGCAGCTTTGGACTAGCGGATTTCACAGATACGCAGTATTTT. This translates into CASSFGLADFTDTQYF. The whole variable domain, filled in from reference TRBV5-1 and TRBJ2-3, reads KAGVTQTPRYLIKTRGQQVTLSCSPISGHRSVSWYQQTPGQGLQFLFEYFSETQRNKGNFPGRFSGRQFSNSRSEMNVSTLELGDSALYLCASSFGLADFTDTQYFGPGTRLTVL.

The rearrangement joins TRBV28 to TRBJ1-5; D uncertain. Trimming removed 2 bases at V and 0 bases at J, with 8 bases between. Germline CDR1 and CDR2: MDHEN and SYDVKM. This CDR3 contains 15 residues. The CDR3 sequence: CASSLGSNSNQPQHF. Written as DNA, the CDR3 is TGTGCCAGCAGTTTAGGTTCTAATAGCAATCAGCCCCAGCATTTT. The variable domain in full, completed from reference TRBV28 and TRBJ1-5, reads DVKVTQSSRYLVKRTGEKVFLECVQDMDHENMFWYRQDPGLGLRLIYFSYDVKMKEKGDIPEGYSVSREKKERFSLILESASTNQTSMYLCASSLGSNSNQPQHFGDGTRLSIL.

The chain joins TRBV20-1 to TRBJ2-7; 8 nucleotides match TRBD2. J lost 2 bases, V lost 3 bases, and 6 bases had no gene match. CDR1 is DFQATT, CDR2 SNEGSKA, per germline (reference sequence). CDR3 length: 14 amino acids. The CDR3 DNA sequence: TGCAGTGCTAGTTACGGGACTAGAACCTACGAGCAGTACTTC. Translating it yields CSASYGTRTYEQYF.

The chain couples TRBV7-8 to TRBJ1-6, with unresolved D. The length of the CDR3 is 12 residues. Germline assignment: CDR1 SGHVS and CDR2 FQNEAQ. V dropped 1 base and J dropped 11 bases, with 6 bases sitting between them. The CDR3 reads CASSLDRAPLHF. CDR3 nucleotides: TGTGCCAGCAGCTTAGATCGTGCACCCCTCCACTTT.

V and J are TRBV2 and TRBJ2-2; 10 nucleotides align to TRBD2. This CDR3 spans 17 amino acids. CDR1 and CDR2 from the germline V gene are SNHLY and FYNNEI. The J segment lost 5 bases and the V segment lost 3 bases, leaving 9 bases of the junction unmatched. Written as DNA, the CDR3 is TGTGCCAGCAGTGACGCTAGCGGGAGAAAGAGGACCGGGGAGCTGTTTTTT. Protein sequence: CASSDASGRKRTGELFF.

V usage is TRBV6-6 and J usage is TRBJ2-2; perhaps TRBD1 as D (6 bases). V shed 2 bases and J shed 7 bases, with 17 bases lying between them. This CDR3 is 16 amino acids long. Germline V gene data show CDR1 as MNHNY and CDR2 as SVGAGI (reference sequence). In nucleotides, the CDR3 is TGTGCCAGCAGTTACGACGGTGGGGGCAATGGCGGGGAGCTGTTTTTT. Its protein product is CASSYDGGGNGGELFF.

The rearrangement joins TRBV5-1 to TRBJ2-1; 10 positions agree with TRBD1. The germline gives CDR1 SGHRS, CDR2 YFSETQ. The length of the CDR3 is 19 residues. The junction had 13 bases not matched to a gene; V was cut back by 4 bases and J by 0 bases. The CDR3 reads CASSQGQGSRFLSYNEQFF. In DNA form, the CDR3 reads TGCGCCAGCAGCCAGGGACAGGGGTCTCGATTTCTCTCCTACAATGAGCAGTTCTTC.

This clone was counted a single time. The rearrangement joins TRBV5-1 to TRBJ2-1; 10 positions match TRBD2. The CDR3 contains 18 residues. The trim removed 0 bases at V and 2 bases at J, leaving 8 bases unmatched. The germline V gene has CDR1 SGHRS and CDR2 YFSETQ. In nucleotides, the CDR3 is TGCGCCAGCAGCTTGGATTTCCGGACTAGCGGTCCCTACAATGAGCAGTTCTTC. The encoded protein is CASSLDFRTSGPYNEQFF.

The chain has TRBV19 and TRBJ2-3; TRBD2 agrees at 9 bases. The CDR3 length is 15 residues. V shed 1 base, J shed 6 bases, and the junction held 5 bases outside the gene matches. The germline V gene encodes CDR1 LNHDA and CDR2 SQIVND (reference sequence). For the CDR3, the DNA is TGTGCCAGTAGTATAGTAGCGGGGGCTGGGGATACGCAGTATTTT. Translated, it gives CASSIVAGAGDTQYF.

The V gene is TRBV19, the J gene TRBJ2-2; D possibly corresponds to TRBD2 (6 bases). Germline CDR1 reads LNHDA; CDR2 reads SQIVND (reference sequence). V was pared by 7 bases and J by 6 bases, with 18 bases between. The CDR3 is 15 residues long. CDR3 bases: TGTGCCAGTAAGGGCGGGGAATTGGAAGCCGGGGAGCTGTTTTTT. Amino acid sequence: CASKGGELEAGELFF.

This clone appeared once. The genes are TRBV4-2 and TRBJ2-7, with TRBD1 matching over 9 bases. CDR1 and CDR2 from the germline V gene are LGHNA and YNFKEQ. The CDR3 runs to 16 residues. With V trimmed by 3 bases and J by 3 bases, 9 bases remained unmatched. This CDR3 is CASSHLTGGVDYEQYF. DNA of the CDR3: TGTGCCAGCAGCCACCTGACAGGGGGAGTGGACTACGAGCAGTACTTC.

The chain uses TRBV6-4 and TRBJ2-3, with a possible D match to TRBD2 (7 bases). The CDR3 has 15 residues. Trimming left V 2 bases short and J 4 bases short, with 13 bases between. Germline V CDR1 and CDR2: MRHNA, SNTAGT. The chain's CDR3 is CASSDEGGEADTQYF. The CDR3 coding sequence is TGTGCCAGCAGTGACGAAGGGGGGGAGGCAGATACGCAGTATTTT.

This clone was recorded once. The chain has TRBV2 and TRBJ1-6; TRBD1 matches at 9 bases. The CDR3 loop spans 14 amino acids. Per germline, CDR1 SNHLY and CDR2 FYNNEI. The trim removed 8 bases at V and 7 bases at J, leaving 6 bases unmatched. In DNA, the CDR3 is TGTGCCAGCGGAAGAGACAGGGGGAATTCACCCCTCCACTTT. Residues: CASGRDRGNSPLHF.

This rearrangement joins TRBV5-1 to TRBJ1-5; TRBD1 aligns across 8 bases. The length of the CDR3 is 14 residues. V was pared by 4 bases and J by 5 bases, with 5 bases of the junction left unmatched. Germline CDR1 is SGHRS and CDR2 is YFSETQ. CDR3 protein: CASSVLQGDQPQHF. For the CDR3, the DNA is TGCGCCAGCAGCGTTTTACAGGGGGATCAGCCCCAGCATTTT.

The J gene is TRBJ2-7, the V gene TRBV9; 12 bases are a match to TRBD2. There are 15 residues in the CDR3. Germline assignment: CDR1 SGDLS and CDR2 YYNGEE. The junction had 0 bases not matched to a gene; V was cut back by 0 bases and J by 2 bases. The CDR3 loop is CASSVGLAGAYEQYF. Written as DNA, the CDR3 is TGTGCCAGCAGCGTAGGACTAGCGGGAGCCTACGAGCAGTACTTC. Together with reference TRBV9 and TRBJ2-7, the CDR3 gives the full variable domain: DSGVTQTPKHLITATGQRVTLRCSPRSGDLSVYWYQQSLDQGLQFLIQYYNGEERAKGNILERFSAQQFPDLHSELNLSSLELGDSALYFCASSVGLAGAYEQYFGPGTRLTVT.

The chain employs TRBV9 and TRBJ2-3, with 10 positions matching TRBD2. V was clipped by 3 bases and J by 5 bases; unmatched bases: 9. Per germline, CDR1 SGDLS and CDR2 YYNGEE. CDR3 length: 16 amino acids. CDR3 loop: CASSAPSGGGGDTQYF. DNA for the CDR3: TGTGCCAGCAGCGCCCCTAGCGGGGGTGGTGGAGATACGCAGTATTTT.

This rearrangement joins TRBV11-2 to TRBJ2-3, with 7 nucleotides matching TRBD2. J was trimmed by 2 bases and V by 5 bases; bases with no gene match: 16. This CDR3 is built from 18 residues. The V gene's germline CDR1 is SGHAT and CDR2 FQNNGV. The CDR3 is CASSLPAIRTRFTDTQYF. The CDR3 DNA is TGTGCCAGCAGCCTACCTGCCATAAGGACTAGGTTCACAGATACGCAGTATTTT.

The J gene is TRBJ2-7, the V gene TRBV9; 11 nucleotides line up with TRBD1. Trimming took 0 bases from V and 9 from J; bases not matched to a gene: 5. CDR1 is SGDLS, CDR2 YYNGEE, per germline. The CDR3 covers 14 residues. The CDR3 protein is CASSVGDRGAVQYF. The CDR3 DNA sequence: TGTGCCAGCAGCGTAGGGGACAGGGGGGCGGTGCAGTACTTC.

This chain uses TRBV5-1 with TRBJ1-6, with TRBD1 matching 9 bases. The CDR3 length is 15 residues. Per germline, CDR1 SGHRS and CDR2 YFSETQ. The V and J ends lost 1 base and 5 bases, in that order; junction bases with no gene match: 1. The CDR3 DNA sequence: TGCGCCAGCAGCTTGCGGACAGGGGATAATTCACCCCTCCACTTT. It yields the protein CASSLRTGDNSPLHF.

V is TRBV20-1 and J is TRBJ1-2; no definite D call. The CDR3 loop spans 12 amino acids. Germline CDR1 DFQATT, CDR2 SNEGSKA (reference sequence). The V and J ends lost 3 bases and 4 bases respectively, with 9 bases between them. CDR3 residues: CSASLTGYGYTF. DNA for the CDR3: TGCAGTGCTAGTTTAACGGGCTATGGCTACACCTTC.

The V and J genes are TRBV18 and TRBJ1-2, with TRBD1 matching over 7 bases. Germline V gene sequence: CDR1 KGHSH, CDR2 LQKENI. The CDR3 extends over 17 amino acids. V gave up 2 bases and J gave up 2 bases; unmatched junction bases: 11. The CDR3 reads CASSPSLVSTGNYGYTF. CDR3 nucleotides: TGTGCCAGCTCACCATCCCTCGTTTCGACAGGGAACTATGGCTACACCTTC.

The CDR3 sequence is CASSPDRGRQPQHF. The DNA of the CDR3 is TGTGCCAGCAGCCCGGACAGGGGGCGTCAGCCCCAGCATTTT. The chain is built from TRBV3-1 (or the pseudogene TRBV3-2) and TRBJ1-5; TRBD1 aligns across 11 bases. This CDR3 has 14 residues. Losses at the gene ends were 4 bases for V and 6 bases for J; bases not matched to a gene: 2. The V gene's germline CDR1 is LGHDT and CDR2 YNNKEL (reference sequence).

This chain links TRBV4-2 with TRBJ1-5; no definite D call. Between the trimmed V and J ends, which lost 2 bases and 4 bases, there was a span of 6 bases. Germline-derived CDR1 and CDR2 are LGHNA and YNFKEQ. The CDR3 runs 13 residues. The CDR3 spells CASSQTVNQPQHF. CDR3 in DNA: TGTGCCAGCAGCCAAACAGTGAATCAGCCCCAGCATTTT.

This clone was counted once. At one end the junction does not follow the germline gene, possibly because of a read error. The chain couples TRBV3-1 (or the pseudogene TRBV3-2) to TRBJ1-4, with D possibly being TRBD1 (6 bases). Germline loops: CDR1 LGHDT, CDR2 YNNKEL (reference sequence). There are 14 residues in the CDR3. As DNA, the CDR3 is TGTGCCAGCACCCAAAGGGGGGGACGGGAAAAACTGTTTTTT. Translated: CASTQRGGREKLFF.

This chain connects TRBV13 to TRBJ2-7, with D possibly matching TRBD1 (5 bases). This CDR3 is built from 19 residues. Trimming left V 6 bases short and J 3 bases short, with 30 bases between. From germline, CDR1 is PRHDT and CDR2 FYEKMQ (reference sequence). The CDR3 nucleotides read TGTGCCAGCAGTCACGCTCAAGTCTTGGGCAGGGATAGTTTCTACGAGCAGTACTTC. It encodes CASSHAQVLGRDSFYEQYF.